This T cell receptor (beta chain) originates from a study of CXCR3-negative and CXCR3-positive naive CD8 T cells. Regarding the study as a whole: TRB CDR3 properties served as the basis for inferring TCR strength, and surface CD5 was comparable between naive subsets. Naive CXCR3-negative and CXCR3-positive cells had similar TRBV-TRBJ usage; memory differed. CXCR3-positive naive cells had TRB CDR3s that were more hydrophobic than CXCR3-negative naive cells had.

The TRB cDNA libraries were prepared by 5' RACE with UMI labels. Each CDR3 protein gets one entry in TCRdb, which reprocessed the 5' RACE reads and gives no DNA. The sample totals some 140,000 distinct CDR3 sequences; its top ten clones hold approximately 0.51%. CD45RO-CCR7+CD27+CD95- marked naive CD8+ T cells. Comment on this clonotype: What it binds is unknown.

This CDR3 has 16 amino acids. Germline loops: CDR1 SGHDN, CDR2 FVKESK. This sequence originates from a human donor in good health. Some clones in this sample may be carry-over from other donors' samples. The chain employs TRBV14 and TRBJ2-1; TCRdb returns TRBD1, unconfirmable since there is no DNA. Sequencing input: naive CXCR3+ CD8+ T cells from blood. As for subset: CD45RO-CCR7+CD27+CD95- naive CD8+ T cells expressing CXCR3 (TNR3+). CDR3 amino acids: CASSQEPGEDYNEQFF.